This TCR beta chain originates from a study of Ad26.COV2.S vaccination and SARS-CoV-2 variants. Study in general: Within the COV1001 Ad26.COV2.S trial arm, the donor was enrolled. Ad26.COV2.S given intramuscularly, once or twice 56 days apart.

Germline V gene sequence: CDR1 SGHTA, CDR2 FQGNSA. Trimming left V 4 bases short and J 8 bases short, with 12 bases between. CDR3 length equals 13 residues. Sequencing used immunoSEQ multiplex PCR; TCRdb keeps in-frame clones, though not all of them. Of 200,000 to 300,000 clones listed, 70% to 90% were seen once; the top ten hold over 8.5%. Treatment denoted: 19 received Ad26.COV2.S at low or high dose, single or two shots; five or six received placebo; per-sample allocation not given. Specimen acquisition occurred on day 63 following the initial vaccine or placebo injection. The source of this sequence is a person aged 18-65 years who received the Ad26.COV2.S COVID-19 vaccine or a placebo. The sample consisted of peripheral blood, taken in a trial of Ad26.COV2.S vaccine versus placebo. The chain combines TRBV7-2 with TRBJ2-1, with D unclear. The CDR3 coding sequence is TGTGCCAGCAGCTCCTCATCGTGGCATGAGCAGTTCTTC. It specifies CASSSSSWHEQFF.